This TCR beta chain was captured by sequencing in a study of shared clonotypes between healthy human individuals. Donors were healthy HIV-negative adults without recently reported acute infections or vaccinations. CDR1 and CDR2 (germline): MDHEN, SYDVKM. This CDR3 is 15 amino acids long. V shed 10 bases and J shed 10 bases, with 25 bases lying between them. The protocol was immunoSEQ multiplex PCR, while the TCRdb copy is restricted to in-frame clones and leaves out a portion. The table lists some 580,000 clones, 97% of them singletons. This chain links TRBV28 with TRBJ1-4; D is ambiguous. The clonotype was recovered from a woman aged 25 to 39 in good health. Sequenced: naive CD4+ T cells sorted from blood. Subset described: CD45RA+ positively selected. Here the CDR3 DNA reads TGTGCCACCCAATCGTCGGGATCCCCTGTCGGAAAACTGTTTTTT. It is translated as CATQSSGSPVGKLFF.